This TCR beta chain is from a study of shared clonotypes between healthy human individuals. For the study at large: The donor group consisted of a couple of women and a few men, aged 18 to 49. For every donor, three CD4 naive, three CD4 memory, two CD8 naive and one CD8 memory plates were used.

Study-level results: Lower generation probabilities were found for non-shared clonotypes than for those shared by all four donors.

On this clone: Its cognate antigen is unknown.

Data came from immunoSEQ multiplex PCR; TCRdb stores just in-frame clones and leaves some out. Of 300,000 to 350,000 clones in the sample, less than 85% are singletons; the top ten hold about 10%. This TCR was recovered from a man between 25 and 39 years old in good health. The sequencing sample was made of memory CD4+ T cells sorted from blood. Subset specified: CD45RA-negative fraction.

The CDR3 loop is CASSKGQGHNQPQHF. For the CDR3, the DNA is TGTGCCAGCTCAAAAGGACAGGGACACAATCAGCCCCAGCATTTT. The rearrangement links TRBV18 to TRBJ1-5; 8 nucleotides line up with TRBD1. J was trimmed by 3 bases and V by 5 bases; bases with no gene match: 6. Germline assignment: CDR1 KGHSH and CDR2 LQKENI. There are 15 residues in the CDR3.